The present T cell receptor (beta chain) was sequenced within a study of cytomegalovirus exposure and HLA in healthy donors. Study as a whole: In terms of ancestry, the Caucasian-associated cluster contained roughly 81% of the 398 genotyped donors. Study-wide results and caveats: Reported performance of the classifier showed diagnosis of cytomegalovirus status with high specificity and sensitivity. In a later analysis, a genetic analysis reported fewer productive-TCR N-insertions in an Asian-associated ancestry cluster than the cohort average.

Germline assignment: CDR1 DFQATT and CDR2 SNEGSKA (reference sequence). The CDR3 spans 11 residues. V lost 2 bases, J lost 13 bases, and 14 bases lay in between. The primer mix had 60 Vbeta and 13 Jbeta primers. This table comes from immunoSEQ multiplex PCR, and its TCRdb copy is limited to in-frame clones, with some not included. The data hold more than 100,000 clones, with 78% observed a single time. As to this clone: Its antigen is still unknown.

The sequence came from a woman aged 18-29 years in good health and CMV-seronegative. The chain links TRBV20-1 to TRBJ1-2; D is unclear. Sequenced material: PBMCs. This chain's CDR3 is CSARIRDRCTF. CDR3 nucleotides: TGCAGTGCTAGAATTCGGGATAGGTGCACCTTC.